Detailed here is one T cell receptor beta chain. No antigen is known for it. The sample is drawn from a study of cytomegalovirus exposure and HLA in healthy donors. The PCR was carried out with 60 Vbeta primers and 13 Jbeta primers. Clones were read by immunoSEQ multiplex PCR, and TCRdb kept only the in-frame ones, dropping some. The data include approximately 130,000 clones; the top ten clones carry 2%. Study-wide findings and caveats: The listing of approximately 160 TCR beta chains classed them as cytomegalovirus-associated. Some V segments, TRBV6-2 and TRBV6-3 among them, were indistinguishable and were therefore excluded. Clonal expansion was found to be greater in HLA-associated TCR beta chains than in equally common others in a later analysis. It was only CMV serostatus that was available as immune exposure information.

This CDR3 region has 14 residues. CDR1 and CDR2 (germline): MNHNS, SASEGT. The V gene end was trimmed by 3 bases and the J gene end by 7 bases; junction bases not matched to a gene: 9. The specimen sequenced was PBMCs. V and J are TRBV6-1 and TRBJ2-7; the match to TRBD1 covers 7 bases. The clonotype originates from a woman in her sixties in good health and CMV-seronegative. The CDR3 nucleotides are TGTGCCAGCAGTGAGCAAGGGGGCCCCGGGGAGCAGTACTTC. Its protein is CASSEQGGPGEQYF.